Listed below are T cell receptor beta chains from one sample, sequenced in a study of T cells in Graves' hyperthyroidism and ophthalmopathy. TCRdb reprocessed the multiplex PCR reads via MiXCR and lists one record per CDR3 protein. The sample contains about 320,000 distinct CDR3 sequences, around 17% of which appear only once. The sequencing sample was made of blood. The source is a man younger than 45 with Graves' hyperthyroidism. The conserved cysteine and the conserved F or W are not part of the CDR3 here. The order of the fields is clone size, CDR3 length, V gene, J gene, CDR3 protein. Where a row states a size, it is once, few, many or the class of an expanded clone; other rows omit it.

clone size: NA
CDR3 length: 12
V gene: TRBV6-1
J gene: TRBJ1-5
CDR3 protein: ASSLGQLNQPQH

clone size: many
CDR3 length: 13
V gene: TRBV2
J gene: TRBJ1-2
CDR3 protein: ASSEERQRIYGYT

clone size: NA
CDR3 length: 13
V gene: TRBV5-4
J gene: TRBJ1-1
CDR3 protein: ASSLFRTGNTEAF

clone size: many
CDR3 length: 12
V gene: TRBV12-3/TRBV12-4
J gene: TRBJ2-2
CDR3 protein: ASRRQGTGGELF

clone size: many
CDR3 length: 12
V gene: TRBV11-2
J gene: TRBJ2-5
CDR3 protein: ASSFWSGFETQY

clone size: once
CDR3 length: 13
V gene: TRBV28
J gene: TRBJ2-1
CDR3 protein: ASRTGTGIYNEQS

clone size: many
CDR3 length: 13
V gene: TRBV3-1
J gene: TRBJ2-7
CDR3 protein: ASSQGLAGAREQY

clone size: many
CDR3 length: 13
V gene: TRBV12-3/TRBV12-4
J gene: TRBJ2-1
CDR3 protein: ASSQLRDRGREQF

clone size: few
CDR3 length: 12
V gene: TRBV20-1
J gene: TRBJ1-2
CDR3 protein: SARIAREDYGYT

clone size: many
CDR3 length: 14
V gene: TRBV5-1
J gene: TRBJ2-3
CDR3 protein: ASSLRLATSTDTQY

clone size: NA
CDR3 length: 11
V gene: TRBV2
J gene: TRBJ2-7
CDR3 protein: ANSEGPAQEQY

clone size: few
CDR3 length: 12
V gene: TRBV27
J gene: TRBJ1-2
CDR3 protein: ASSLHRGNYGYT

clone size: many
CDR3 length: 12
V gene: TRBV18
J gene: TRBJ1-5
CDR3 protein: ASSNGGVHQPQH

clone size: many
CDR3 length: 13
V gene: TRBV28
J gene: TRBJ1-5
CDR3 protein: ASSPSTEIGQPQH

clone size: few
CDR3 length: 14
V gene: TRBV19
J gene: TRBJ1-6
CDR3 protein: ASTETGLYHGSPLH

clone size: NA
CDR3 length: 11
V gene: TRBV27
J gene: TRBJ2-3
CDR3 protein: ASSPQLLDTQY

clone size: NA
CDR3 length: 15
V gene: TRBV20-1
J gene: TRBJ2-1
CDR3 protein: SARVRAGTLRYREQF

clone size: many
CDR3 length: 12
V gene: TRBV2
J gene: TRBJ2-2
CDR3 protein: ASADRVDTGELF

clone size: NA
CDR3 length: 12
V gene: TRBV6-1
J gene: TRBJ2-7
CDR3 protein: ASKGDRGRAEQY

clone size: NA
CDR3 length: 12
V gene: TRBV20-1
J gene: TRBJ2-2
CDR3 protein: SADPRWSTGELF

clone size: NA
CDR3 length: 15
V gene: TRBV14
J gene: TRBJ2-1
CDR3 protein: ASSYPGTGKTYNEQF

clone size: many
CDR3 length: 11
V gene: TRBV27
J gene: TRBJ2-3
CDR3 protein: ASSPPAGDTQY

clone size: NA
CDR3 length: 11
V gene: TRBV14
J gene: TRBJ1-2
CDR3 protein: ASSQGGYYGYT

clone size: many
CDR3 length: 13
V gene: TRBV20-1
J gene: TRBJ2-3
CDR3 protein: SAGGLAASTDTQY

clone size: many
CDR3 length: 12
V gene: TRBV2
J gene: TRBJ2-6
CDR3 protein: ASSDRAGANVLT

clone size: few
CDR3 length: 14
V gene: TRBV6-6
J gene: TRBJ1-5
CDR3 protein: ASSYPIRGSNQPQH

clone size: many
CDR3 length: 12
V gene: TRBV9
J gene: TRBJ1-1
CDR3 protein: ASSEGGLNTEAF

clone size: few
CDR3 length: 11
V gene: TRBV19
J gene: TRBJ2-2
CDR3 protein: ATGGDTTGELF

clone size: few
CDR3 length: 12
V gene: TRBV5-4
J gene: TRBJ1-2
CDR3 protein: ASSLPQLNYGYT

clone size: many
CDR3 length: 13
V gene: TRBV10-3
J gene: TRBJ2-7
CDR3 protein: ATRRGGQSLGEQY

clone size: many
CDR3 length: 13
V gene: TRBV20-1
J gene: TRBJ2-7
CDR3 protein: SARIPLAGGNEQY

clone size: NA
CDR3 length: 14
V gene: TRBV29-1
J gene: TRBJ2-1
CDR3 protein: SVGDSGRASYNEQF

clone size: many
CDR3 length: 12
V gene: TRBV13
J gene: TRBJ1-1
CDR3 protein: ASSLENRATEAF

clone size: few
CDR3 length: 9
V gene: TRBV29-1
J gene: TRBJ2-7
CDR3 protein: SVQISYEQY

clone size: many
CDR3 length: 12
V gene: TRBV29-1
J gene: TRBJ2-5
CDR3 protein: SAPGTYSQETQY

clone size: many
CDR3 length: 13
V gene: TRBV5-6
J gene: TRBJ2-7
CDR3 protein: ASSSTSGSSYEQY

clone size: many
CDR3 length: 13
V gene: TRBV7-3
J gene: TRBJ2-1
CDR3 protein: ASSLTGDSANEQF

clone size: many
CDR3 length: 13
V gene: TRBV18
J gene: TRBJ2-1
CDR3 protein: ASSPLLAQGNEQF

clone size: NA
CDR3 length: 12
V gene: TRBV19
J gene: TRBJ2-7
CDR3 protein: ASSIGAGAGEQY

clone size: few
CDR3 length: 9
V gene: TRBV20-1
J gene: TRBJ2-7
CDR3 protein: SARGLYEQY

clone size: few
CDR3 length: 15
V gene: TRBV18
J gene: TRBJ1-1
CDR3 protein: ASSPVPGGWVNTEAF

clone size: NA
CDR3 length: 15
V gene: TRBV9
J gene: TRBJ2-1
CDR3 protein: ASSAGGAASSYNEQF

clone size: NA
CDR3 length: 11
V gene: TRBV24-1
J gene: TRBJ1-5
CDR3 protein: ATSDQPNQPQH

clone size: many
CDR3 length: 14
V gene: TRBV20-1
J gene: TRBJ2-5
CDR3 protein: SARKPTGLAGSAEY

clone size: NA
CDR3 length: 11
V gene: TRBV29-1
J gene: TRBJ1-2
CDR3 protein: SVYIDGLGVYT

clone size: NA
CDR3 length: 13
V gene: TRBV27
J gene: TRBJ2-1
CDR3 protein: ASSSSGTEYNEQF

clone size: few
CDR3 length: 13
V gene: TRBV7-8
J gene: TRBJ2-5
CDR3 protein: ASSPPGQAQETQY

clone size: few
CDR3 length: 10
V gene: TRBV7-9
J gene: TRBJ2-7
CDR3 protein: ASSRTGHEQY

clone size: NA
CDR3 length: 12
V gene: TRBV24-1
J gene: TRBJ2-2
CDR3 protein: ATSDVLAPGELF

clone size: NA
CDR3 length: 14
V gene: TRBV7-9
J gene: TRBJ1-6
CDR3 protein: TVAAVSPYYNSPLH

clone size: many
CDR3 length: 11
V gene: TRBV5-1
J gene: TRBJ2-1
CDR3 protein: ASSFTGPGEQF

clone size: many
CDR3 length: 11
V gene: TRBV7-9
J gene: TRBJ2-7
CDR3 protein: ASSLGTQNEQY

clone size: many
CDR3 length: 11
V gene: TRBV6-1
J gene: TRBJ2-1
CDR3 protein: ASSAVGYNEQF